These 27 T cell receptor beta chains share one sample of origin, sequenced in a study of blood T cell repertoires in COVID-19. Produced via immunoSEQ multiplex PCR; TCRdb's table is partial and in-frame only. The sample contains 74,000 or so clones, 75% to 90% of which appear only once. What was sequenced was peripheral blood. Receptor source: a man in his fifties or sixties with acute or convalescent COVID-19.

CDR3 residues: CASKRQGDYGYTF. The CDR3, as DNA: TGTGCCAGCAAACGGCAGGGGGACTATGGCTACACCTTC. V is TRBV28 and J is TRBJ1-2; 7 bases align to TRBD1. V shed 7 bases, J shed 3 bases, and the junction held 5 bases outside the gene matches. The CDR3 consists of 13 residues. CDR1 is MDHEN and CDR2 is SYDVKM in the germline V gene.

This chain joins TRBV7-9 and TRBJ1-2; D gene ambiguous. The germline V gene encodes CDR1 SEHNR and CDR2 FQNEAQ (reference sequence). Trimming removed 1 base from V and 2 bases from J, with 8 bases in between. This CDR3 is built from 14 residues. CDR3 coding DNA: TGTGCCAGCAGCTTAGTTGCCGGGAACTATGGCTACACCTTC. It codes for CASSLVAGNYGYTF.

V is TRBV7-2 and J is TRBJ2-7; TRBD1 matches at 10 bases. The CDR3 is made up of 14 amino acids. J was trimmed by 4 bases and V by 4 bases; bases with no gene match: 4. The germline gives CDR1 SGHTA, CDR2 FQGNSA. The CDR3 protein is CASSSGQGGYEQYF. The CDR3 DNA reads TGTGCCAGCAGCTCAGGACAGGGGGGGTACGAGCAGTACTTC.

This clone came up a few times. Here the CDR3 DNA reads TGTGCCAGCACCCTTAGCAGGGGATGGCCCCGAAAAGAAAAACTGTTTTTT. Its protein is CASTLSRGWPRKEKLFF. The V call is TRBV9, the J call TRBJ1-4, with D maybe TRBD1 (6 bases). The germline gives CDR1 SGDLS, CDR2 YYNGEE. The V end lost 6 bases, the J end lost 8 bases, and 26 bases lay between the germline ends. The CDR3 spans 17 residues.

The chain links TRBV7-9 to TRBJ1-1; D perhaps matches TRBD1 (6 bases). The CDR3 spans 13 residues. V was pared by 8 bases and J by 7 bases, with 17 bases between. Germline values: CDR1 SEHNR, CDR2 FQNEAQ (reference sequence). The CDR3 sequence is CASVIQGDGEAFF. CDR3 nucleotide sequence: TGTGCCAGCGTAATACAGGGCGATGGTGAAGCTTTCTTT.

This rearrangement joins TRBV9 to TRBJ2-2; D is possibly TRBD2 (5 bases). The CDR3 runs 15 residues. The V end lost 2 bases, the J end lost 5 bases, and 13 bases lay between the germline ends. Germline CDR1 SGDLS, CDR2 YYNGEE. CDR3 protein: CASSVGGFGTGELFF. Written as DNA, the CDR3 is TGTGCCAGCAGCGTTGGCGGGTTTGGGACCGGGGAGCTGTTTTTT.

CDR3 amino acids: CASSSWTSGMDIQYF. The CDR3 DNA is TGTGCCAGCAGTTCCTGGACTAGCGGGATGGACATTCAGTACTTC. The rearrangement joins TRBV27 to TRBJ2-4; 12 bases match TRBD2. V trimming: 4 bases; J trimming: 8 bases; junction bases outside the gene matches: 6. The CDR3 spans 15 residues. CDR1 and CDR2 from the germline V gene are MNHEY and SMNVEV (reference sequence).

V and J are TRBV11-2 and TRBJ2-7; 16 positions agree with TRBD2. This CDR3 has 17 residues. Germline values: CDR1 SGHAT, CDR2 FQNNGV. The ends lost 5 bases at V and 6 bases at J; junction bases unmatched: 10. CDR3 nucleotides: TGTGCCAGCAGCCCGGGGACTAGCGGGAGGGATCTGTTCGAGCAGTACGTC. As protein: CASSPGTSGRDLFEQYV.

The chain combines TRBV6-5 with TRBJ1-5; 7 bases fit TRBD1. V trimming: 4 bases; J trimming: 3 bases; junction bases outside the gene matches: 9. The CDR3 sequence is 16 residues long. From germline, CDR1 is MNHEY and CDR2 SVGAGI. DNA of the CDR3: TGTGCCAGCAGTTCTACATCCGGGACAGTCAATCAGCCCCAGCATTTT. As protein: CASSSTSGTVNQPQHF.

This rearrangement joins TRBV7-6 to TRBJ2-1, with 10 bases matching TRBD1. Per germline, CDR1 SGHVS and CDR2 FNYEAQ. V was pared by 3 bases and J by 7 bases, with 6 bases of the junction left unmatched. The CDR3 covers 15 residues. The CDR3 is CASSFRDRGPNEQFF. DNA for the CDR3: TGTGCCAGCAGCTTCCGGGACAGGGGCCCAAATGAGCAGTTCTTC.

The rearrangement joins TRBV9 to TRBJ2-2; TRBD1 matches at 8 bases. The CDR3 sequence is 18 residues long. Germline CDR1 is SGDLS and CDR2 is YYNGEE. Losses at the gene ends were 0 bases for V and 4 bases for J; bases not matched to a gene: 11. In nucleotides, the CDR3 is TGTGCCAGCAGCGTAGGATGGGGACAGGCAGCCGTCACCGGGGAGCTGTTTTTT. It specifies CASSVGWGQAAVTGELFF.

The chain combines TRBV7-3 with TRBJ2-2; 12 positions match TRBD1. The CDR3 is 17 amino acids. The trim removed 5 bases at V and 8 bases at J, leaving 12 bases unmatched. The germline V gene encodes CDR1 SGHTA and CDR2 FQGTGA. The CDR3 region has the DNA TGTGCCAGCAGCGGGGATCGGGACAGGGGGCGAATAGGGGAGCTGTTTTTT. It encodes CASSGDRDRGRIGELFF.

Here the CDR3 DNA reads TGTGCCAGCAGTTTCGGGCAGGGTGTCTATGGCTACACCTTC. It translates to CASSFGQGVYGYTF. This chain connects TRBV28 to TRBJ1-2, with D perhaps TRBD1 (5 bases). Looked up from germline, CDR1 is MDHEN and CDR2 is SYDVKM. The CDR3 spans 14 residues. V was pared by 3 bases and J by 4 bases, with 12 bases between.

The CDR3 DNA is TGCGCCAGCACAAAGGGGACTACCCACCGCGATGAGCAGTTCTTC. Encoded protein: CASTKGTTHRDEQFF. V is TRBV5-1 and J is TRBJ2-1; 7 bases line up with TRBD2. Germline loops: CDR1 SGHRS, CDR2 YFSETQ. Trimming took 6 bases from V and 8 from J; bases not matched to a gene: 14. The CDR3 has 15 amino acids.

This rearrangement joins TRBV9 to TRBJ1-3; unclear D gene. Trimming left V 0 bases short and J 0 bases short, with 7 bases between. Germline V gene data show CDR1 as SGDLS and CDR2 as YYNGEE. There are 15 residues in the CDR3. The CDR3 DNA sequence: TGTGCCAGCAGCGTAGATGTCAGCTCTGGAAACACCATATATTTT. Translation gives CASSVDVSSGNTIYF.

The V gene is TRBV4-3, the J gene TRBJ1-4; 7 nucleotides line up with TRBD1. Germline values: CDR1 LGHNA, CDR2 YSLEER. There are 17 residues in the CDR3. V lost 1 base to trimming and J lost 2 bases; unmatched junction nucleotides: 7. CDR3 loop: CASSQAPGQVTNEKLFF. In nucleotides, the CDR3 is TGCGCCAGCAGCCAAGCCCCTGGACAGGTGACTAATGAAAAACTGTTTTTT.

The CDR3 is CATSDNRGRDGYTF. The CDR3 nucleotides read TGTGCCACCAGTGACAACAGGGGGCGGGATGGCTACACCTTC. The chain carries TRBV24-1 and TRBJ1-2, with 9 nucleotides matching TRBD1. CDR1 is KGHDR and CDR2 is SFDVKD in the germline V gene. CDR3 length equals 14 residues. Unmatched junction bases numbered 5, after V lost 4 bases and J lost 6 bases.

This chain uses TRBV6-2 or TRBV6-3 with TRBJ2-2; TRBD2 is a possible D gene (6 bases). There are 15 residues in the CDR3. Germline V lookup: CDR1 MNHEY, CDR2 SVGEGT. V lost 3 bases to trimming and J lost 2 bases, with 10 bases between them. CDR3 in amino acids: CASSYGSGNTGELFF. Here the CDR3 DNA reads TGTGCCAGCAGTTATGGTAGCGGTAACACCGGGGAGCTGTTTTTT.

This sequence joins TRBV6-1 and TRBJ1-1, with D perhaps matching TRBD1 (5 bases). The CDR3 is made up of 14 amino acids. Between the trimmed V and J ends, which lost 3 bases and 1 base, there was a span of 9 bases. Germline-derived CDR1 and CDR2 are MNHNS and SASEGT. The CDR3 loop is CASSDNQGNTEAFF. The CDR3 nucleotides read TGTGCCAGCAGTGATAACCAGGGGAACACTGAAGCTTTCTTT.

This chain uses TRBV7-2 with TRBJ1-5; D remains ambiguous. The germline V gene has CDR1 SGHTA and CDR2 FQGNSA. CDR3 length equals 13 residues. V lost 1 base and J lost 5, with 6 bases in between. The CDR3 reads CASSLVEDQPQHF. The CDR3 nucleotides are TGTGCCAGCAGCTTAGTTGAGGATCAGCCCCAGCATTTT.

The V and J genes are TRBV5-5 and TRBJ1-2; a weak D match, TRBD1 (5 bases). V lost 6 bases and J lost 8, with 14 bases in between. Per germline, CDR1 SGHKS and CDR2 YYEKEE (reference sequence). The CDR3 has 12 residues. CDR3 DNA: TGTGCCAGCACTGGGGGGACGTTCGGCTACACCTTC. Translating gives CASTGGTFGYTF.

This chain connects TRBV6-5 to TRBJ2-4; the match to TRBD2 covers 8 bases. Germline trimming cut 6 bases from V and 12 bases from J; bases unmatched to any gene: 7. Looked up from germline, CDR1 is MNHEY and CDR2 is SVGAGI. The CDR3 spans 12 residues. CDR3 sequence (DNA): TGTGCCAGCAGCTTTAGCGGGGAAGATCAGTACTTC. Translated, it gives CASSFSGEDQYF.

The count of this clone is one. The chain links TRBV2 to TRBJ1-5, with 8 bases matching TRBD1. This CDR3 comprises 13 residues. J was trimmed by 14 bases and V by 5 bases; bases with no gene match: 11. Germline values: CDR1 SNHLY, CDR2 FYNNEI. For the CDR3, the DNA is TGTGCCAGCAGTCCAGGACAGGGCCTCCCCGAGCATTTT. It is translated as CASSPGQGLPEHF.

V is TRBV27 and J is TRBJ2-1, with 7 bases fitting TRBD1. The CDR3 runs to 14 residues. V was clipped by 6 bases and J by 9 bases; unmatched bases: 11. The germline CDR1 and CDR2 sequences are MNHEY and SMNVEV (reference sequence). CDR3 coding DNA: TGTGCCAGCAGACCCGACAGGGTTGGAGGTGAGCAGTTCTTC. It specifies CASRPDRVGGEQFF.

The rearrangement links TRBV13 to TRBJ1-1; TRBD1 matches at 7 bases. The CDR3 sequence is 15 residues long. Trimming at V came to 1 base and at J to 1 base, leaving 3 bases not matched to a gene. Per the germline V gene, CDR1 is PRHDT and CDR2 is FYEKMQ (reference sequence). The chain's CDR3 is CASSLDRGKNTEAFF. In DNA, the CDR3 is TGTGCCAGCAGCTTAGACAGGGGAAAGAACACTGAAGCTTTCTTT.

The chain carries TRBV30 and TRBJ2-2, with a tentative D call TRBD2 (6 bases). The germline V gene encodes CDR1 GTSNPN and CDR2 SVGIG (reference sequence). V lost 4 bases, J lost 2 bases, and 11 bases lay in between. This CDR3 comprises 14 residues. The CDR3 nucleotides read TGTGCCTGGACAGGCGGGGTTAACACCGGGGAGCTGTTTTTT. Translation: CAWTGGVNTGELFF. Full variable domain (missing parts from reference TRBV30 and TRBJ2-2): SQTIHQWPATLVQPVGSPLSLECTVEGTSNPNLYWYRQAAGRGLQLLFYSVGIGQISSEVPQNLSASRPQDRQFILSSKKLLLSDSGFYLCAWTGGVNTGELFFGEGSRLTVL.

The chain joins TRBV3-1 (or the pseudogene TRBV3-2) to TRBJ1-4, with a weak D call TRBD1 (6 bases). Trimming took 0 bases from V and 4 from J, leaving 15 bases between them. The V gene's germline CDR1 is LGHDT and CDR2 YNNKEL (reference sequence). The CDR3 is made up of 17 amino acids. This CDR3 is CASSQDLPGQINEKLFF. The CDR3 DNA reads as TGTGCCAGCAGCCAAGATCTTCCGGGACAAATTAATGAAAAACTGTTTTTT.